The 2 T cell receptor beta chains below all came from one sample that was sequenced in a study of T-cell memory formation after mild COVID-19. TCRdb called the 5' RACE reads again in MiXCR, with one record for every CDR3 protein. The sample gives more than 250,000 distinct CDR3 sequences, 15% to 20% of which show up once; roughly 24% is in the top ten. Sample: PBMCs or a T cell subset sorted from them (not recorded which). The receptors stem from a man between 18 and 29 years old who had mild COVID-19 (a few samples of this study predate the infection). Cell type and time point are not known.

This clonotype occurred many times. The genes are TRBV12-3 or TRBV12-4 and TRBJ2-7, with a possible D match to TRBD2 (6 bases). The V and J ends lost 6 bases and 5 bases respectively, with 17 bases between them. The CDR3 runs to 14 residues. CDR3 sequence reads: CASRPHSGEHEQYF. CDR3 bases: TGTGCCAGCAGGCCCCATTCGGGGGAACACGAGCAGTACTTC.

This clonotype was found many times. This sequence joins TRBV4-1 and TRBJ2-7, with 8 bases fitting TRBD1. The V and J ends lost 3 bases and 2 bases, in that order; junction bases with no gene match: 0. Looked up from germline, CDR1 is MGHRA and CDR2 is YSYEKL. The CDR3 spans 13 residues. CDR3 loop: CASSQDRAYEQYF. As DNA, the CDR3 is TGCGCCAGCAGCCAGGACAGGGCCTACGAGCAGTACTTC.